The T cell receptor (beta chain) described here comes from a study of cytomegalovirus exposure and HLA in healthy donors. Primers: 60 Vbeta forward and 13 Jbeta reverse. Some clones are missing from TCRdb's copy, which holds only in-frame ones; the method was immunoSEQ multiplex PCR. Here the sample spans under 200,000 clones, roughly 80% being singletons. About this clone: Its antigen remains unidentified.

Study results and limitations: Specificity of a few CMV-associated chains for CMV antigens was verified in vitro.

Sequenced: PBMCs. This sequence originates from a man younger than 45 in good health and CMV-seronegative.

In DNA, the CDR3 is TGTGCCTGGAGTGTAGGGGCCAGGGGATTCGGTGAAAAACTGTTTTTT. Translating it yields CAWSVGARGFGEKLFF. The chain carries TRBV30 and TRBJ1-4, with D maybe TRBD1 (6 bases). Trimming took off 0 bases at V and 7 bases at J, with 18 bases between the two ends. The CDR3 has 16 amino acids. Germline loops: CDR1 GTSNPN, CDR2 SVGIG (reference sequence).